The 8 T cell receptor beta chains in this list originate from one sample, sequenced in a study of blood T cells in healthy people across ages. The use of a sample-barcoded 5' primer and a J-beta primer mix characterized a second PCR of about 7 to 12 cycles. TCRdb called the 5' RACE reads again in MiXCR, with one record for every CDR3 protein. The table records 1.4 million or so distinct CDR3 sequences, approximately 43% of them present only once. The sequenced sample consisted of blood. The receptors derive from a woman between 18 and 29 years old in good health.

As regards this clonotype: This may be a read error, as it is one base from a much larger clone. The chain carries TRBV5-1 and TRBJ2-3; D unclear. In germline, CDR1 is SGHRS, CDR2 YFSETQ. V was cut by 3 bases and J by 2 bases, with 7 bases left in between. The CDR3 loop spans 13 amino acids. CDR3 in amino acids: CASSWEFTDTQYF. The CDR3 region has the DNA TGCGCCAGCAGCTGGGAATTCACAGATACGCAGTATTTT.

This clonotype came up a few times. This chain connects TRBV27 to TRBJ2-5; no reliable D call. V lost 4 bases and J lost 11, with 14 bases in between. The germline V gene encodes CDR1 MNHEY and CDR2 SMNVEV (reference sequence). The CDR3 length is 12 residues. The CDR3 nucleotides are TGTGCCAGCAGTTCGGAATACAATGAGCAGTACTTC. This translates into CASSSEYNEQYF.

In this sample, this clonotype turned up a few times. The chain carries TRBV20-1 and TRBJ1-1; weak D call: TRBD1 (6 bases). Trimming stripped 1 base from V and 5 bases from J, with 11 bases between. The CDR3 has 13 residues. Germline loops: CDR1 DFQATT, CDR2 SNEGSKA (reference sequence). The CDR3 sequence is CSARAGARTEAFF. CDR3 in DNA: TGCAGTGCTAGAGCAGGGGCGCGGACTGAAGCTTTCTTT.

Only a few counts were recorded for this clonotype. The V call is TRBV4-3, the J call TRBJ1-2; D remains ambiguous. Germline CDR1 LGHNA, CDR2 YSLEER. This CDR3 is built from 12 residues. Trimming took 1 base from V and 6 from J, leaving 6 bases between them. The CDR3 DNA reads as TGCGCCAGCAGCCAAGGCCAGCATGGCTACACCTTC. It is translated as CASSQGQHGYTF.

The J gene is TRBJ2-5, the V gene TRBV12-3 or TRBV12-4; tentatively, D is TRBD2 (6 bases). V was clipped by 10 bases and J by 11 bases, with 20 bases between them. This CDR3 has 12 amino acids. CDR3 region: CATERGTGEQYF. The CDR3 region has the DNA TGTGCCACCGAAAGGGGTACGGGGGAGCAGTACTTC.

V and J are TRBV7-9 and TRBJ2-7; D is possibly TRBD1 (6 bases). V was shortened by 8 bases and J by 7 bases, with 24 bases between the two germline ends. CDR1 is SEHNR and CDR2 is FQNEAQ in the germline V gene (reference sequence). The CDR3 consists of 15 residues. In DNA form, the CDR3 reads TGTGCCAGCCAACCTCGGGACACTCCCTACAATGAGCAGTACTTC. It specifies CASQPRDTPYNEQYF. Variable domain in full (rest from reference TRBV7-9 and TRBJ2-7): DTGVSQNPRHKITKRGQNVTFRCDPISEHNRLYWYRQTLGQGPEFLTYFQNEAQLEKSRLLSDRFSAERPKGSFSTLEIQRTEQGDSAMYLCASQPRDTPYNEQYFGPGTRLTVT.

This chain links TRBV7-2 with TRBJ2-1; possibly TRBD1 for D (7 bases). V lost 5 bases, J lost 5 bases, and 22 bases lay in between. Per the germline V gene, CDR1 is SGHTA and CDR2 is FQGNSA. CDR3 length: 17 residues. Here the CDR3 reads CASSDTLSQGGNNEQFF. The DNA for the CDR3 is TGTGCCAGCAGCGACACCCTTAGCCAGGGGGGAAACAATGAGCAGTTCTTC.

The V gene is TRBV7-2, the J gene TRBJ2-1; a possible D gene is TRBD2 (6 bases). The CDR3 has 15 residues. Per the germline V gene, CDR1 is SGHTA and CDR2 is FQGNSA. Trimming stripped 5 bases from V and 0 bases from J, with 11 bases between. The DNA for the CDR3 is TGTGCCAGCAGCCGGGGACTGTTCTCCTACAATGAGCAGTTCTTC. Residues: CASSRGLFSYNEQFF.